The entry below describes one TCR beta chain. Profiling relied on immunoSEQ multiplex PCR, and the TCRdb table lists in-frame clones only, not all of them. The sample has about 2.1 million clones, under 95% seen once. The sample comes from a study of shared clonotypes between healthy human individuals. CD45RO negativity and positive selection for CCR7 defined naive CD8 cells, a population that excluded terminally differentiated effector memory CD45RA+ cells. The CDR3 is 16 residues long. The V segment lost 4 bases and the J segment 2 bases; nucleotides outside the gene matches: 11. Germline-derived CDR1 and CDR2 are SGDLS and YYNGEE.

The specimen sequenced was naive CD8+ T cells from PBMCs. This TCR derives from a man younger than 30 in good health. Some clones in this sample may be carry-over from other donors' samples. V gene TRBV9 combines with J gene TRBJ2-7, with 8 positions matching TRBD2. The chain's CDR3 is CASSYDSGILAYEQYF. The CDR3 DNA reads as TGTGCCAGCAGCTACGATAGCGGGATTCTGGCCTACGAGCAGTACTTC.